What follows are 25 T cell receptor beta chains derived from one specimen sequenced in a study of T cells in Graves' hyperthyroidism and ophthalmopathy. Amplification of TCR beta CDR3 regions was performed using RNA transcripts as template. Carried out on the TCR CDR3, a first-round RT-PCR used the HTBI primer set. One entry per CDR3 protein results from TCRdb running MiXCR on the multiplex PCR reads. The sample has a few hundred thousand distinct CDR3 sequences; approximately 44% are singletons. The specimen was peripheral blood or thyroid tissue (not recorded which). The receptors derive from an adult woman with Graves' disease, either hyperthyroidism or ophthalmopathy (not recorded which).

The rearrangement uses TRBV11-2 and TRBJ2-6; 7 bases are shared with TRBD1. From germline, CDR1 is SGHAT and CDR2 FQNNGV. With V trimmed by 5 bases and J by 0 bases, 7 bases remained unmatched. CDR3 length: 17 amino acids. CDR3 nucleotides: TGTGCCAGCAGCCGCCGGGGACAGTCCTCTGGGGCCAACGTCCTGACTTTC. Its protein is CASSRRGQSSGANVLTF.

V gene TRBV10-3 combines with J gene TRBJ1-2; 7 positions match TRBD1. The CDR3 extends over 13 amino acids. Germline trimming cut 7 bases from V and 4 bases from J; bases unmatched to any gene: 6. Germline lookup yields CDR1 ENHRY and CDR2 SYGVKD. The CDR3: CAINRQGSYGYTF. The CDR3 DNA follows: TGTGCCATCAATAGACAGGGTTCCTATGGCTACACCTTC.

The chain joins TRBV2 to TRBJ2-1, with D perhaps TRBD2 (6 bases). V dropped 6 bases and J dropped 7 bases, with 16 bases sitting between them. This CDR3 comprises 14 residues. Germline CDR1 is SNHLY and CDR2 is FYNNEI. This CDR3 reads CASRFGGARNEQFF. The CDR3 DNA sequence: TGTGCCAGCAGATTTGGCGGGGCTAGGAATGAGCAGTTCTTC.

This clonotype was counted many times. The V call is TRBV30, the J call TRBJ1-2; no reliable D call. From germline, CDR1 is GTSNPN and CDR2 SVGIG (reference sequence). Trimming shortened V by 4 bases and J by 1 base, and 10 bases separated the two germline ends. This CDR3 has 13 residues. Written as DNA, the CDR3 is TGTGCCTGGATGCCAGCTAATAACTATGGCTACACCTTC. It encodes CAWMPANNYGYTF.

This clonotype was seen ten or more times. The V and J genes are TRBV20-1 and TRBJ1-6; 7 bases line up with TRBD1. Germline V gene data show CDR1 as DFQATT and CDR2 as SNEGSKA (reference sequence). The CDR3 has 14 amino acids. V trimming: 5 bases; J trimming: 4 bases; junction bases outside the gene matches: 5. The CDR3 DNA reads TGCAGTGCTTCCAGGGGGGAATATAATTCACCCCTCCACTTT. Its translation is CSASRGEYNSPLHF.

This clonotype was found a few times. The chain combines TRBV29-1 with TRBJ2-7; D possibly matches TRBD1 or TRBD2 (5 bases each). This CDR3 comprises 14 residues. Germline CDR1 reads SQVTM; CDR2 reads ANQGSEA. Trimming took 2 bases from V and 0 from J, leaving 11 bases between them. This chain's CDR3 is CSVEWPGRSYEQYF. CDR3 sequence (DNA): TGCAGCGTTGAATGGCCGGGGCGCTCCTACGAGCAGTACTTC.

The V gene is TRBV7-3, the J gene TRBJ2-6; D call uncertain. Trimming stripped 6 bases from V and 4 bases from J, with 13 bases between. This CDR3 comprises 15 residues. Germline CDR1 reads SGHTA; CDR2 reads FQGTGA. The CDR3 region is CASRGPGTGANVLTF. The CDR3 DNA reads as TGTGCCAGCAGAGGGCCCGGAACCGGGGCCAACGTCCTGACTTTC.

The chain has TRBV20-1 and TRBJ1-5; a weak D match, TRBD1 (5 bases). The CDR3 length is 14 residues. CDR1 is DFQATT and CDR2 is SNEGSKA in the germline V gene (reference sequence). V shed 4 bases and J shed 0 bases, with 10 bases lying between them. CDR3: CSAIRDFSNQPQHF. The CDR3 DNA follows: TGCAGTGCTATCCGGGACTTTAGCAATCAGCCCCAGCATTTT.

This clonotype was seen once. The rearrangement joins TRBV29-1 to TRBJ2-5, with D tentatively TRBD1 or TRBD2 (5 bases each). This CDR3 has 15 amino acids. Germline CDR1 SQVTM, CDR2 ANQGSEA. Trimming removed 7 bases from V and 7 bases from J, with 25 bases in between. CDR3: CSAEGQRANRATQYF. CDR3 DNA: TGCAGCGCAGAGGGGCAACGAGCGAATCGTGCGACCCAGTACTTC.

The sample holds many counts of this clonotype. The chain recombines TRBV20-1 with TRBJ2-7, with 8 nucleotides matching TRBD1. The germline V gene encodes CDR1 DFQATT and CDR2 SNEGSKA (reference sequence). Trimming cost V 6 bases and J 1 base; bases outside gene matches: 5. CDR3 length: 13 residues. CDR3 bases: TGCAGTGCCCCGGGACAGGTTTCCTACGAGCAGTACTTC. Residues: CSAPGQVSYEQYF.

This clonotype was observed many times. The V gene is TRBV20-1, the J gene TRBJ1-4; D is undetermined. The germline V gene has CDR1 DFQATT and CDR2 SNEGSKA (reference sequence). Trimming removed 2 bases at V and 5 bases at J, with 18 bases between. The length of the CDR3 is 16 residues. CDR3 bases: TGCAGTGCTAGACGATGGCGGGGATGGGAGAATGAAAAACTGTTTTTT. It translates to CSARRWRGWENEKLFF.

This clonotype was found many times. DNA for the CDR3: TGTGCCAGCAGCCAAGGTCTCCGAGACACTGAAGCTTTCTTT. Protein sequence: CASSQGLRDTEAFF. The gene calls are TRBV3-1 and TRBJ1-1, with D unresolved. Germline V gene data show CDR1 as LGHDT and CDR2 as YNNKEL (reference sequence). The germline V and J ends were trimmed by 1 base and 3 bases, with 9 bases remaining between them. The CDR3 runs 14 residues.

This clonotype appeared a few times. The V and J genes are TRBV7-9 and TRBJ1-5, with D unresolved. Germline V gene lookup returns CDR1 SEHNR and CDR2 FQNEAQ (reference sequence). This CDR3 region has 14 residues. V lost 3 bases and J lost 6, with 12 bases in between. The CDR3 coding sequence is TGTGCCAGCAGCTTCACTACCGACCTTCAGCCCCAGCATTTT. Amino acid sequence: CASSFTTDLQPQHF.

The chain combines TRBV10-3 with TRBJ2-5; D perhaps matches TRBD1 (6 bases). The CDR3 loop spans 14 amino acids. V lost 5 bases, J lost 5 bases, and 15 bases lay in between. The V gene's germline CDR1 is ENHRY and CDR2 SYGVKD. CDR3 sequence: CAISSNRDMETQYF. CDR3 nucleotide sequence: TGTGCCATCAGTTCCAACAGGGATATGGAGACCCAGTACTTC.

Worth noting for this clonotype: This likely comes from a read error, as the CDR3 has no conserved phenylalanine or tryptophan at its end. Because the CDR3's place on the DNA is in doubt, the DNA is left out and the CDR3 is given as listed by TCRdb. The chain links TRBV5-6 to TRBJ1-6; TRBD1 is taken as the D call from the table, unchecked against the DNA. Germline loops: CDR1 SGHDT, CDR2 YYEEEE. The CDR3 is 9 residues long, counting both termini. This CDR3 reads CASSLQGPY.

The V and J genes are TRBV10-3 and TRBJ1-6; D unresolved. The CDR3 contains 12 residues. The germline CDR1 and CDR2 sequences are ENHRY and SYGVKD. Trimming left V 4 bases short and J 8 bases short, with 6 bases between. The CDR3 DNA reads as TGTGCCATCAGTGTCTCCGATTCACCCCTCCACTTT. Its protein product is CAISVSDSPLHF.

V is TRBV5-6 and J is TRBJ2-7; maybe TRBD1 (6 bases). The CDR3 has 17 amino acids. With 0 bases removed from V and 0 bases from J, the gap between germline ends came to 16 bases. Germline lookup yields CDR1 SGHDT and CDR2 YYEEEE. The CDR3 DNA reads TGTGCCAGCAGCTTGGGTTTTCGGACAGTCTTCTCCTACGAGCAGTACTTC. It is translated as CASSLGFRTVFSYEQYF.

This clonotype appeared a few times. The rearrangement uses TRBV15 and TRBJ1-2; 7 bases align to TRBD1. This CDR3 region has 16 residues. The J segment lost 7 bases and the V segment lost 0 bases, leaving 11 bases of the junction unmatched. Germline loops: CDR1 LNHNV, CDR2 YYDKDF (reference sequence). The CDR3 nucleotides read TGTGCCACCAGCAGAGATCGGGGGACAGTGGGGCCTGGCTACACCTTC. Its translation: CATSRDRGTVGPGYTF. Together with reference TRBV15 and TRBJ1-2, the CDR3 gives the full variable domain: DAMVIQNPRYQVTQFGKPVTLSCSQTLNHNVMYWYQQKSSQAPKLLFHYYDKDFNNEADTPDNFQSRRPNTSFCFLDIRSPGLGDTAMYLCATSRDRGTVGPGYTFGSGTRLTVV.

This clonotype was recorded a few times. The V and J genes are TRBV28 and TRBJ1-4; 7 bases line up with TRBD1. With 6 bases clipped from V and 8 bases from J, the junction kept 12 bases outside the gene matches. The CDR3 is 15 amino acids. Germline V gene sequence: CDR1 MDHEN, CDR2 SYDVKM. The CDR3 region is CASRLAQGEEEKLFF. CDR3 nucleotide sequence: TGTGCCAGCAGGTTGGCCCAGGGGGAAGAAGAAAAACTGTTTTTT.

This chain links TRBV20-1 with TRBJ1-6; D gene uncertain. This CDR3 comprises 13 residues. The germline V and J ends were trimmed by 0 bases and 8 bases, with 8 bases remaining between them. Per the germline V gene, CDR1 is DFQATT and CDR2 is SNEGSKA (reference sequence). The DNA of the CDR3 is TGCAGTGCTAGAGATTTTGGGGATTCACCCCTCCACTTT. Protein product: CSARDFGDSPLHF.

In regard to this clonotype: At one boundary the junction diverges from the germline segment, which might be a read error. V usage is TRBV9 and J usage is TRBJ2-2; D uncertain. CDR1 and CDR2 from the germline V gene are SGDLS and YYNGEE. This CDR3 is built from 13 residues. CDR3 sequence reads: CASGVGLGGELFF. The CDR3 DNA is TGTGCCAGCGGCGTAGGTCTAGGCGGGGAGCTGTTTTTT.

This chain joins TRBV28 and TRBJ1-5; TRBD1 might be the D (6 bases). Germline CDR1 is MDHEN and CDR2 is SYDVKM. The CDR3 contains 16 residues. Trimming removed 6 bases from V and 4 bases from J, with 19 bases in between. For the CDR3, the DNA is TGTGCCAGCAGCTTGATCCTGGGAGGGGGGAATCAGCCCCAGCATTTT. Its translation: CASSLILGGGNQPQHF. Using reference TRBV28 and TRBJ1-5 for the parts outside the CDR3, the full variable domain is DVKVTQSSRYLVKRTGEKVFLECVQDMDHENMFWYRQDPGLGLRLIYFSYDVKMKEKGDIPEGYSVSREKKERFSLILESASTNQTSMYLCASSLILGGGNQPQHFGDGTRLSIL.

The chain employs TRBV7-8 and TRBJ2-5; weak D call: TRBD2 (6 bases). V was cut by 8 bases and J by 2 bases, with 24 bases left in between. Germline CDR1 is SGHVS and CDR2 is FQNEAQ. This CDR3 comprises 17 residues. The CDR3 DNA reads TGTGCCAGCCAATCGCGTCGGGGGAACGAACGGCAAGAGACCCAGTACTTC. Translated, it gives CASQSRRGNERQETQYF.

The rearrangement links TRBV5-1 to TRBJ1-1, with 8 nucleotides matching TRBD1. The CDR3 is made up of 14 amino acids. Per the germline V gene, CDR1 is SGHRS and CDR2 is YFSETQ. With 4 bases clipped from V and 3 bases from J, the junction kept 5 bases outside the gene matches. The CDR3 bases are TGCGCCAGCAGCGAGACAGGGGCCCACACTGAAGCTTTCTTT. It translates to CASSETGAHTEAFF.

V gene TRBV5-1 combines with J gene TRBJ2-1, with TRBD2 as a possible D gene (6 bases). The CDR3 is made up of 15 amino acids. The germline V gene has CDR1 SGHRS and CDR2 YFSETQ. V was pared by 2 bases and J by 2 bases, with 11 bases between. CDR3 protein: CASSFGGTPYNEQFF. CDR3 DNA: TGCGCCAGCAGCTTCGGGGGAACCCCCTACAATGAGCAGTTCTTC.